The clone carrying this T cell receptor (beta chain) was counted at least ten times. Each single cDNA molecule received a unique molecular identifier. TCRdb reprocessed the 5' RACE reads via MiXCR and lists one record per CDR3 protein. The sample has 55,000 to 70,000 distinct CDR3 sequences; roughly 5.3% are singletons. The record originates from a study of early T cells in non-severe SARS-CoV-2 infection. For the study at large: Sequencing of bulk RNA from unsorted whole blood was done, without chain pairing.

The V gene's germline CDR1 is SEHNR and CDR2 FQNEAQ (reference sequence). The V end lost 1 base, the J end lost 6 bases, and 10 bases lay between the germline ends. This CDR3 region has 13 residues. This clonotype originated in an adult who was a healthcare worker with PCR-confirmed SARS-CoV-2 infection or an uninfected control (not recorded which). The chain links TRBV7-9 to TRBJ2-7; tentatively, D is TRBD1 or TRBD2 (6 bases each). The material sequenced was whole blood. CDR3 coding DNA: TGTGCCAGCAGCTTAGAAGGAGGGGGCGAGCAGTACTTC. This translates into CASSLEGGGEQYF.